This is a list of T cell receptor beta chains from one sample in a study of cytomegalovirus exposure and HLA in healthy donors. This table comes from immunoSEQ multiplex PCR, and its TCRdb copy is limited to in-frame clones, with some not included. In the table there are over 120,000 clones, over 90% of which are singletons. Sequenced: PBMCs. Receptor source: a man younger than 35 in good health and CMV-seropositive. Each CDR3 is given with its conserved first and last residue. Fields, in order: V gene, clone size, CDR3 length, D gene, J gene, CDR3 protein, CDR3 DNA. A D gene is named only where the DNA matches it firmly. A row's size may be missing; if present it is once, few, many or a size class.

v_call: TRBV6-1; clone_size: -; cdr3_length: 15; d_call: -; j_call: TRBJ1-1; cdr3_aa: CASSEAYGMNTEAFF; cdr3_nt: TGTGCCAGCAGTGAAGCGTACGGGATGAACACTGAAGCTTTCTTT
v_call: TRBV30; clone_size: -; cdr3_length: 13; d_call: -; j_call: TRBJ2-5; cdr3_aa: CAWNWRRRETQYF; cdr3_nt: TGTGCCTGGAATTGGCGAAGGAGGGAGACCCAGTACTTC
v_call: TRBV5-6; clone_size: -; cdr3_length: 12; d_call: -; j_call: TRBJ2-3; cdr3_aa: CASSSSTDTQYF; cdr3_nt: TGTGCCAGCAGCTCTAGCACAGATACGCAGTATTTT
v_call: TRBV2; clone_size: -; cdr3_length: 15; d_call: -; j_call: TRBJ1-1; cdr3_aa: CASSEIRGMHTEAFF; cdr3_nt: TGTGCCAGCAGTGAAATAAGGGGCATGCACACTGAAGCTTTCTTT
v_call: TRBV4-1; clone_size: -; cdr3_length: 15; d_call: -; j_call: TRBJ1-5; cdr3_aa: CASSQGLGQAGPQHF; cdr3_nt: TGCGCCAGCAGCCAAGGGTTGGGGCAAGCGGGGCCCCAGCATTTT
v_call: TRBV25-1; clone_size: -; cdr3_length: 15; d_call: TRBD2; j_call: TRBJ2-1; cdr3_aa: CASGTSGMEGNEQFF; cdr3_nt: TGTGCCAGCGGGACTAGCGGGATGGAAGGGAATGAGCAGTTCTTC
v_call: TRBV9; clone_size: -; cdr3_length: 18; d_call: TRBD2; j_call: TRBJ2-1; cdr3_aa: CASSVSPLAGGGSDEQFF; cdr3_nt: TGTGCCAGCAGCGTTTCCCCCTTAGCGGGAGGGGGGTCGGATGAGCAGTTCTTC
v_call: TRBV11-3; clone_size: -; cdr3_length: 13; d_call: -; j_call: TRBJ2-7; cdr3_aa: CASSLGSGYEQYF; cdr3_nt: TGTGCCAGCAGCTTAGGTAGCGGCTACGAGCAGTACTTC
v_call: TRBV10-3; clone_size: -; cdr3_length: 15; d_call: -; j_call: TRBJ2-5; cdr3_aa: CAISEFWTALEAQYF; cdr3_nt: TGTGCCATCAGTGAGTTTTGGACAGCCCTCGAGGCCCAGTACTTC
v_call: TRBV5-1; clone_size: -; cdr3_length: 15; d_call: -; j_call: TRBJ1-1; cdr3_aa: CASSLDQGMNTEAFF; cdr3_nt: TGCGCCAGCAGCTTGGATCAGGGGATGAACACTGAAGCTTTCTTT
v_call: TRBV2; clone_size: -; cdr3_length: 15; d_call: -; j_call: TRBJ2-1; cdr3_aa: CASSDHSQRYNEQFF; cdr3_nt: TGTGCCAGCAGTGACCACAGTCAAAGGTACAATGAGCAGTTCTTC
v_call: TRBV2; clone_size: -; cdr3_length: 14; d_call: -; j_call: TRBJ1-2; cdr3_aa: CASSEIGQMGGYTF; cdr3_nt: TGTGCCAGCAGTGAAATCGGACAGATGGGAGGCTACACCTTC
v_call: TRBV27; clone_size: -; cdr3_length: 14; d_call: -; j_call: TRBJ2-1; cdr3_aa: CASSNLIRHNEQFF; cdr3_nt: TGTGCCAGCAGTAACCTAATCCGTCACAATGAGCAGTTCTTC
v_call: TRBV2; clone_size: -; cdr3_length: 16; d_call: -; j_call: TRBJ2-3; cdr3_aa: CASSGNRDLGGDTQYF; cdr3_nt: TGTGCCAGCAGTGGAAACCGGGATCTCGGCGGGGATACGCAGTATTTT
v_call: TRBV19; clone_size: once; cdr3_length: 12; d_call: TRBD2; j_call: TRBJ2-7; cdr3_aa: CASSMGGVEQYF; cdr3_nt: TGTGCCAGTAGTATGGGAGGGGTCGAGCAGTACTTC
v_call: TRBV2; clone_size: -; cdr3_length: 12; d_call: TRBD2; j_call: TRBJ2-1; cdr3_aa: CASWGLAGEQFF; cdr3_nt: TGTGCCAGCTGGGGACTAGCAGGTGAGCAGTTCTTC
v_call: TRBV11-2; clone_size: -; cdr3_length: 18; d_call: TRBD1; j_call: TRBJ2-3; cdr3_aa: CASSPLSRDRGRADTQYF; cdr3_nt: TGTGCCAGCAGCCCACTAAGCCGGGACAGGGGGCGAGCAGATACGCAGTATTTT
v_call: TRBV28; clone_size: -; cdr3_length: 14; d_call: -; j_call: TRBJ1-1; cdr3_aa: CASSRSRANTEAFF; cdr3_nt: TGTGCCAGCTCAAGGAGCAGGGCGAACACTGAAGCTTTCTTT
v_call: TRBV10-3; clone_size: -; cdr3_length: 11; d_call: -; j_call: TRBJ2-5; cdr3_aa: CATRAGETQYF; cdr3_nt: TGTGCCACCAGGGCCGGGGAGACCCAGTACTTC
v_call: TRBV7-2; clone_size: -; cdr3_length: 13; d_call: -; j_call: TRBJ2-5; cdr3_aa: CASSPPNRETQYF; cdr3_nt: TGTGCCAGCAGCCCCCCTAACCGAGAGACCCAGTACTTC
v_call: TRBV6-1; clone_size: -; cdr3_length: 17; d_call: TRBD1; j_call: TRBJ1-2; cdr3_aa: CASSEGGQGSTNYGYTF; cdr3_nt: TGTGCCAGCAGTGAAGGGGGACAGGGATCCACTAACTATGGCTACACCTTC
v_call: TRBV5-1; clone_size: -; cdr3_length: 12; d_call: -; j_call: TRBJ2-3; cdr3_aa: CASRTSTDTQYF; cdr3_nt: TGCGCCAGCCGGACTAGCACAGATACGCAGTATTTT
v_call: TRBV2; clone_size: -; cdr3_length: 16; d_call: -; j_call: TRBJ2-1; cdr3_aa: CASSDFRGSSYNEQFF; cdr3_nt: TGTGCCAGCAGTGATTTTCGAGGGAGCTCCTACAATGAGCAGTTCTTC
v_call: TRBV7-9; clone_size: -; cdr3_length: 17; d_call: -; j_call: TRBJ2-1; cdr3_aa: CASSFVGGNFVPNEQFF; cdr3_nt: TGTGCCAGCAGCTTTGTGGGGGGTAATTTCGTCCCCAATGAGCAGTTCTTC
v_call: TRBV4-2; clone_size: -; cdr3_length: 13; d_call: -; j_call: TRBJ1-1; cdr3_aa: CASSHPGNTEAFF; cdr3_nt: TGTGCCAGCAGCCATCCAGGGAACACTGAAGCTTTCTTT
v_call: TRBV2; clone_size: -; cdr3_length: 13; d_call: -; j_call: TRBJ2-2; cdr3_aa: CASNGGGTGELFF; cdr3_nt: TGTGCCAGCAACGGAGGTGGAACCGGGGAGCTGTTTTTT
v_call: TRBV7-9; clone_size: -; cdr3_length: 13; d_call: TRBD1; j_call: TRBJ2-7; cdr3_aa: CATSGTETYEQYF; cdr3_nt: TGTGCCACCTCCGGGACAGAGACCTACGAGCAGTACTTC
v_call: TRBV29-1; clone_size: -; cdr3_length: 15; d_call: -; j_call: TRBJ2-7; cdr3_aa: CSVEVLAKGSYEQYF; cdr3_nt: TGCAGCGTGGAAGTACTAGCCAAAGGGTCCTACGAGCAGTACTTC